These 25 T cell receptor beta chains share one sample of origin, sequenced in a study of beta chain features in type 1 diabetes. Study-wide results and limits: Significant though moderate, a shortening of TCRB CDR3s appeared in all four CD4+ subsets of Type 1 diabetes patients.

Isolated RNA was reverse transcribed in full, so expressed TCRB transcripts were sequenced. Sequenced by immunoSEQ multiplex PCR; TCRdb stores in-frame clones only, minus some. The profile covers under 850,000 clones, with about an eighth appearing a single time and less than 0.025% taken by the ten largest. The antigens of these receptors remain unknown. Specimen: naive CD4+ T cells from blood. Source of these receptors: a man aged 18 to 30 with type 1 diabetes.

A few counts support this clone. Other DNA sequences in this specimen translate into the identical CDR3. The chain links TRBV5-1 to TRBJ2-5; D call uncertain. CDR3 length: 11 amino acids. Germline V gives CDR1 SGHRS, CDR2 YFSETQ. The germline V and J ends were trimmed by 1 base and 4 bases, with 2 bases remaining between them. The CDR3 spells CASSLRETQYF. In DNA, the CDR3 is TGCGCCAGCAGCTTGAGAGAGACCCAGTACTTC.

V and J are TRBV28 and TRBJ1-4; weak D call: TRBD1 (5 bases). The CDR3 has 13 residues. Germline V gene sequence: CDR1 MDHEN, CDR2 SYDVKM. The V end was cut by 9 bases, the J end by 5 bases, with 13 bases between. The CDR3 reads CASDRGPNEKLFF. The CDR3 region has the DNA TGTGCCAGTGACCGGGGCCCAAATGAAAAACTGTTTTTT.

The CDR3 here is CASSLEETGGGNQETQYF. In DNA, the CDR3 is TGTGCCAGCAGCTTAGAGGAGACTGGCGGGGGAAACCAAGAGACCCAGTACTTC. The J gene is TRBJ2-5, the V gene TRBV11-2; 7 bases match TRBD2. Germline V gene lookup returns CDR1 SGHAT and CDR2 FQNNGV. This CDR3 spans 18 amino acids. The V segment lost 0 bases and the J segment 0 bases; nucleotides outside the gene matches: 10.

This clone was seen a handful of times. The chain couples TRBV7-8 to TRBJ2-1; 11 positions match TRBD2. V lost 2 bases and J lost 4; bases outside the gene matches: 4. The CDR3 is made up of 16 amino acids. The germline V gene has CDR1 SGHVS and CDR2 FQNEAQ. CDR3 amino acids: CASSLTTSGGYNEQFF. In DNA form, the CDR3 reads TGTGCCAGCAGCTTAACCACTAGCGGGGGTTACAATGAGCAGTTCTTC.

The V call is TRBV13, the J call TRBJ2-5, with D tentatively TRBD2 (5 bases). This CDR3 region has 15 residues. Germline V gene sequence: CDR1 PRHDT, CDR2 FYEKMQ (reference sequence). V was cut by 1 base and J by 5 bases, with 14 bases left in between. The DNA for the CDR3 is TGTGCCAGCAGCTTAGCTCGAGGGCCTAGGGAGACCCAGTACTTC. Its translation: CASSLARGPRETQYF.

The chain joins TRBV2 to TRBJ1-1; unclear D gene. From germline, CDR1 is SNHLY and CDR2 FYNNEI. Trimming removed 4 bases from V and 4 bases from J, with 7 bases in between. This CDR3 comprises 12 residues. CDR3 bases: TGTGCCAGCAGTGGGAGTGGCACTGAAGCTTTCTTT. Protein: CASSGSGTEAFF.

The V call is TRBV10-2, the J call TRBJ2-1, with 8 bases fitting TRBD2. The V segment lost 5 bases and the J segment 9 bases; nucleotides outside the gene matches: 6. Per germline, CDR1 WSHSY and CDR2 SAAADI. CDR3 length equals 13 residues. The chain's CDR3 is CASSMSGGGEQFF. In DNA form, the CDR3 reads TGCGCCAGCAGTATGAGCGGGGGTGGTGAGCAGTTCTTC.

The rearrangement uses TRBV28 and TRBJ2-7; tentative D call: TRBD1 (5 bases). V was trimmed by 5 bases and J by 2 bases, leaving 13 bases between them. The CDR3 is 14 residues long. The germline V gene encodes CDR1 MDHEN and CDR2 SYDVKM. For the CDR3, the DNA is TGTGCCAGCAGTCGCCCCGAAGGGGCCTACGAGCAGTACTTC. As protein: CASSRPEGAYEQYF.

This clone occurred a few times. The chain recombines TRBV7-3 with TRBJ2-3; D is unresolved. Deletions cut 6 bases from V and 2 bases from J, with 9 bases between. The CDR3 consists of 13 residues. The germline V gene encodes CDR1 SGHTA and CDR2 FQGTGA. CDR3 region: CASSSWATDTQYF. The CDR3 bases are TGTGCCAGCAGTTCATGGGCCACAGATACGCAGTATTTT.

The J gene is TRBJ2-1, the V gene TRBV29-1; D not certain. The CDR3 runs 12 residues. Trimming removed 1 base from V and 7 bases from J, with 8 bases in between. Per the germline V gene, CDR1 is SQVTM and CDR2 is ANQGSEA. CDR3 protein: CSVEVVGNEQFF. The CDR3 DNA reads TGCAGCGTTGAAGTGGTCGGGAATGAGCAGTTCTTC.

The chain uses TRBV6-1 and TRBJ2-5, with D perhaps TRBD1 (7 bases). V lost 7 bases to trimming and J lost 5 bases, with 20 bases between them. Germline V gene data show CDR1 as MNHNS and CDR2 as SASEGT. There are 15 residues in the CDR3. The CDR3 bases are TGTGCCAGCACTCTACCCAGGGGGGCAGGGGAGACCCAGTACTTC. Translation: CASTLPRGAGETQYF.

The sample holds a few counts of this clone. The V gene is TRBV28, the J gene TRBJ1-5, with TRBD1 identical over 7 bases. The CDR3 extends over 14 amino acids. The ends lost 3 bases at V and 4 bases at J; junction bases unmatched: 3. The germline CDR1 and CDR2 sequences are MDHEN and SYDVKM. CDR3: CASSFGQANQPQHF. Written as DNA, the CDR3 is TGTGCCAGCAGTTTCGGACAGGCTAATCAGCCCCAGCATTTT.

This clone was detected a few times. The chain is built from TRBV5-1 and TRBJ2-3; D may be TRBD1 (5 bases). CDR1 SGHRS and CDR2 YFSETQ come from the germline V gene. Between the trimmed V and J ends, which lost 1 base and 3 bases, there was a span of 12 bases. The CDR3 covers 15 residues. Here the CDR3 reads CASSLSAGQTDTQYF. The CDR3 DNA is TGCGCCAGCAGCTTGTCGGCAGGGCAGACAGATACGCAGTATTTT.

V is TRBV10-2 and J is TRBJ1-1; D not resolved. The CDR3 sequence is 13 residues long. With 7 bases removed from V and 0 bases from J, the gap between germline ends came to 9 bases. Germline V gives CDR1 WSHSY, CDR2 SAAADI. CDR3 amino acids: CASIKAMNTEAFF. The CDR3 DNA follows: TGCGCCAGCATTAAGGCGATGAACACTGAAGCTTTCTTT.

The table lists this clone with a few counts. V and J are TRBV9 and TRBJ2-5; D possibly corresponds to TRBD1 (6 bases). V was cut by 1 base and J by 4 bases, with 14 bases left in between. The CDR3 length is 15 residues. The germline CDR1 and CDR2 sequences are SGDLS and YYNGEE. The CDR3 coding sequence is TGTGCCAGCAGCGTAAACGTGGGGGCTGTAGAGACCCAGTACTTC. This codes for CASSVNVGAVETQYF.

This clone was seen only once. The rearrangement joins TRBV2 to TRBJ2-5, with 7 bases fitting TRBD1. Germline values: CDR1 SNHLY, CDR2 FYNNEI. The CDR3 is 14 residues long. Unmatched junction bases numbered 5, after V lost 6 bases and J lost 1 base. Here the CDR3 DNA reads TGTGCCAGCAGGCCTGGGACAGCCCAAGAGACCCAGTACTTC. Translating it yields CASRPGTAQETQYF.

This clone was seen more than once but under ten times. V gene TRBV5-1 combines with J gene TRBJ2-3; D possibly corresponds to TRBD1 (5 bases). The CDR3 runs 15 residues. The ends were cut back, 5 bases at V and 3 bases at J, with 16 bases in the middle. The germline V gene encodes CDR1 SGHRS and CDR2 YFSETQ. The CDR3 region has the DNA TGCGCCAGCAGTCGGGCCTCAGGGTGGACAGATACGCAGTATTTT. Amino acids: CASSRASGWTDTQYF.

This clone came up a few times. The CDR3 DNA reads TGTGCCAGCAGCCCCCGACAGAGCACAGATACGCAGTATTTT. This sequence encodes CASSPRQSTDTQYF. This chain links TRBV11-2 with TRBJ2-3; tentatively, D is TRBD1 (5 bases). CDR1 is SGHAT, CDR2 FQNNGV, per germline. The CDR3 contains 14 residues. Trimming pared 5 bases from V and 0 bases from J, leaving 9 bases between.

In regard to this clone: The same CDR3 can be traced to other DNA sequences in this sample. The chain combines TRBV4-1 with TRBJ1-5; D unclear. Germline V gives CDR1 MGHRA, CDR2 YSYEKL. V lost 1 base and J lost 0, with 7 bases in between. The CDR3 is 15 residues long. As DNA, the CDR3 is TGCGCCAGCAGCCAAGGGACTGTTAGCAATCAGCCCCAGCATTTT. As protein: CASSQGTVSNQPQHF.

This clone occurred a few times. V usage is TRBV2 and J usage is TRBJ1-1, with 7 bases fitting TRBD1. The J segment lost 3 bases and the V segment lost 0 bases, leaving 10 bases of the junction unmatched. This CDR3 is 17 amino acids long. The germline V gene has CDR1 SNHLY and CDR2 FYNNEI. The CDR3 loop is CASSEALGRGRDTEAFF. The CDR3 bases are TGTGCCAGCAGTGAAGCGCTTGGTAGGGGGCGCGACACTGAAGCTTTCTTT.

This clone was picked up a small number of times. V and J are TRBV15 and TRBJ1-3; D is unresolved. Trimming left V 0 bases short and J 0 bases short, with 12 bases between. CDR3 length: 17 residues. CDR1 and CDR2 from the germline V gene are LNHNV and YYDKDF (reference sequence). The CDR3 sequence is CATSRDLSDYSGNTIYF. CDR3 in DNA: TGTGCCACCAGCAGAGATTTGAGCGATTACTCTGGAAACACCATATATTTT.

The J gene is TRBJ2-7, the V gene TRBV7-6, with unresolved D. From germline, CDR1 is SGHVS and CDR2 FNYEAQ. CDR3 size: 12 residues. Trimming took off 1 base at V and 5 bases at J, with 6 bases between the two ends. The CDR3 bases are TGTGCCAGCAGCTTAGACGCTAACGAGCAGTACTTC. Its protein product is CASSLDANEQYF.

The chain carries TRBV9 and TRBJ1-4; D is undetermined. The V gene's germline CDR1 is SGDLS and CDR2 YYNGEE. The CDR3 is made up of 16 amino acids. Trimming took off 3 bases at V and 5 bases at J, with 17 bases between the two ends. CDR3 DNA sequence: TGTGCCAGCAGCGACGGGTTGGGCCCCCCGAATGAAAAACTGTTTTTT. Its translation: CASSDGLGPPNEKLFF.

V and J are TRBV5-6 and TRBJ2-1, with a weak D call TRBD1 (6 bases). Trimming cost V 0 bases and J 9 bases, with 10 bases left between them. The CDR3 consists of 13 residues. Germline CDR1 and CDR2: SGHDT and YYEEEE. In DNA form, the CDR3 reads TGTGCCAGCAGCTTGGCCCAGGGGATTGAGCAGTTCTTC. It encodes CASSLAQGIEQFF. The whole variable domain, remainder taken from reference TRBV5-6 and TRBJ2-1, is DAGVTQSPTHLIKTRGQQVTLRCSPKSGHDTVSWYQQALGQGPQFIFQYYEEEERQRGNFPDRFSGHQFPNYSSELNVNALLLGDSALYLCASSLAQGIEQFFGPGTRLTVL.

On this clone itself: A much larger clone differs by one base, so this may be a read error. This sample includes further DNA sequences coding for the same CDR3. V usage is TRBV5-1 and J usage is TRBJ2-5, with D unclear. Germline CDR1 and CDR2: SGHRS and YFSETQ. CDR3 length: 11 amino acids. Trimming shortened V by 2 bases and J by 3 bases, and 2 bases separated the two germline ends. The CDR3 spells CASSLEETQYF. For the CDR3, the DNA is TGCGCCAGCAGCTTAGAAGAGACCCAGTACTTC. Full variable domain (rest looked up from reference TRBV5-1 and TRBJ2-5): KAGVTQTPRYLIKTRGQQVTLSCSPISGHRSVSWYQQTPGQGLQFLFEYFSETQRNKGNFPGRFSGRQFSNSRSEMNVSTLELGDSALYLCASSLEETQYFGPGTRLLVL.